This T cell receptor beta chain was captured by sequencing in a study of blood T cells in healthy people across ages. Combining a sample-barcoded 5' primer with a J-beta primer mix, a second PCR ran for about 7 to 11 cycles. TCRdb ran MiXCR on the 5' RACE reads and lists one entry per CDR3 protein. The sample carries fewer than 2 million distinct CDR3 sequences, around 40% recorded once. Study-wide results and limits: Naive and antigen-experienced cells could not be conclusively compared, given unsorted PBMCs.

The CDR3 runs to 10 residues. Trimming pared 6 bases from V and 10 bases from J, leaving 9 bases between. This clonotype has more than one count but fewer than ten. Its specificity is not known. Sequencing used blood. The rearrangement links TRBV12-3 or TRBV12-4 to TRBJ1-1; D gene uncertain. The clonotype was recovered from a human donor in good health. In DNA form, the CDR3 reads TGTGCCAGCAGCCAAAATCGAGCTTTCTTT. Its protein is CASSQNRAFF.